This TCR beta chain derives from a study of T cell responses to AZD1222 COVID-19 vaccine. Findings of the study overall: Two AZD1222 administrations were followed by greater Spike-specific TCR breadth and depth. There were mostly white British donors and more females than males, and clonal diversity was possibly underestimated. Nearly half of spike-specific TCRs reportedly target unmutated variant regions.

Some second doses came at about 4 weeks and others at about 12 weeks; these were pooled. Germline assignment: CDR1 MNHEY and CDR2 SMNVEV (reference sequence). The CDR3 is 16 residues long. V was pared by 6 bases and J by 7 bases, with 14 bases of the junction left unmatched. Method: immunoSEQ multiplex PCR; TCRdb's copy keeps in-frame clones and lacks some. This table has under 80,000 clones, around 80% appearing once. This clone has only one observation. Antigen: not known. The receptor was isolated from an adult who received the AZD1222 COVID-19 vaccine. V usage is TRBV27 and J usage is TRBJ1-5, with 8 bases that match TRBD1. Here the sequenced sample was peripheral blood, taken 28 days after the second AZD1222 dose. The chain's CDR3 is CASSSGQGASGQPQHF. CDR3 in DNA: TGTGCCAGCAGCTCGGGGCAGGGGGCTTCAGGACAGCCCCAGCATTTT.